This is a list of T cell receptor beta chains from one sample in a study of shared clonotypes between healthy human individuals. Measured with immunoSEQ multiplex PCR; TCRdb has only the in-frame clones, and not every one. The sample contains 2.3 million or so clones, about 92% of which appear only once. Sequenced input: naive CD4+ T cells from PBMCs. These TCRs come from a man between 18 and 35 years old in good health. Some clones in this sample may be carry-over from other donors' samples. CDR3s include the opening cysteine and the closing phenylalanine or tryptophan. The order of the fields is D gene, J gene, clone size, V gene, CDR3 DNA, CDR3 protein. A D gene is named only where the DNA matches it firmly. A clone size is listed for some rows: how often the clone was seen (once, few, many), or a class if it is expanded.

d_gene: -; j_gene: TRBJ1-3; abundance: -; v_gene: TRBV9; CDR3nt: TGTGCCAGCGGCGGTGGAGTAAGCTCTGGAAACACCATATATTTT; CDR3aa: CASGGGVSSGNTIYF
d_gene: TRBD1; j_gene: TRBJ1-1; abundance: -; v_gene: TRBV6-7; CDR3nt: TGTGCCAGCAGTTACAGGAGGGACAGGGGGCGGAATACGATGAACACTGAAGCTTTCTTT; CDR3aa: CASSYRRDRGRNTMNTEAFF
d_gene: -; j_gene: TRBJ2-5; abundance: -; v_gene: TRBV5-6; CDR3nt: TGTGCCAGCAGCTTCTTTAGGGGGGAGATTCAGTACTTC; CDR3aa: CASSFFRGEIQYF
d_gene: -; j_gene: TRBJ2-5; abundance: -; v_gene: TRBV4-1; CDR3nt: TGCGCCAGCAGCCAAGGGGCCGTTGGAGGACGGACCCAGTACTTC; CDR3aa: CASSQGAVGGRTQYF
d_gene: TRBD1; j_gene: TRBJ2-5; abundance: -; v_gene: TRBV11-2; CDR3nt: TGTGCCAGCAGCCGGGACAGGAAAGAGACCCAGTACTTC; CDR3aa: CASSRDRKETQYF
d_gene: -; j_gene: TRBJ1-4; abundance: -; v_gene: TRBV6-1; CDR3nt: TGTGCCAGCACCGGGGGCGGGGGACTGTTTTTT; CDR3aa: CASTGGGGLFF
d_gene: -; j_gene: TRBJ2-6; abundance: -; v_gene: TRBV30; CDR3nt: TGTGCCTGGAGCCCTCCCCCCCAGGTCAACGTCCTGACTTTC; CDR3aa: CAWSPPPQVNVLTF
d_gene: TRBD1; j_gene: TRBJ2-7; abundance: -; v_gene: TRBV28; CDR3nt: TGTGCCAGCAGTGGGACAGTATCCTACGAGCAGTACTTC; CDR3aa: CASSGTVSYEQYF
d_gene: -; j_gene: TRBJ2-2; abundance: once; v_gene: TRBV5-4; CDR3nt: TGTGCCAGCAGCTTGGCCATCACCGGGGAGCTGTTTTTT; CDR3aa: CASSLAITGELFF
d_gene: -; j_gene: TRBJ1-5; abundance: -; v_gene: TRBV28; CDR3nt: TGTGCCAGCAGTTTATATAGGGGGTTGCTAAATCAGCCCCAGCATTTT; CDR3aa: CASSLYRGLLNQPQHF
d_gene: -; j_gene: TRBJ2-3; abundance: -; v_gene: TRBV5-6; CDR3nt: TGTGCCAGCCGCGTGGACCCTAGCACAGATACGCAGTATTTT; CDR3aa: CASRVDPSTDTQYF
d_gene: -; j_gene: TRBJ1-6; abundance: -; v_gene: TRBV30; CDR3nt: TGTGCCTCCGAAAGCTCCTATAATTCACCCCTCCACTTT; CDR3aa: CASESSYNSPLHF
d_gene: -; j_gene: TRBJ2-7; abundance: -; v_gene: TRBV4-1; CDR3nt: TGCGCCAGCAGTATCGTTCAGGGCACCTTTGAGCAGTACTTC; CDR3aa: CASSIVQGTFEQYF
d_gene: -; j_gene: TRBJ1-3; abundance: -; v_gene: TRBV23-1; CDR3nt: TGCGCCAAAGTGGGGGGTTGCTCTGGAAACACCATATATTTT; CDR3aa: CAKVGGCSGNTIYF
d_gene: -; j_gene: TRBJ2-7; abundance: -; v_gene: TRBV5-4; CDR3nt: TGTGCCAGCAGCTCGGTCGGACGGACCTACGAGCAGTACTTC; CDR3aa: CASSSVGRTYEQYF
d_gene: -; j_gene: TRBJ2-7; abundance: once; v_gene: TRBV18; CDR3nt: TGTGCCAGCTCACCACCCAGTGCCTCCGAGCAGTACTTC; CDR3aa: CASSPPSASEQYF
d_gene: -; j_gene: TRBJ1-5; abundance: -; v_gene: TRBV7-6; CDR3nt: TGTGCCAGCAGCTCCGGGACGGGGTTTTATAGCAATCAGCCCCAGCATTTT; CDR3aa: CASSSGTGFYSNQPQHF
d_gene: TRBD1; j_gene: TRBJ2-1; abundance: -; v_gene: TRBV4-1; CDR3nt: TGCGCCAGCAGCCAAGGCCTTGGGACAGGGAGCTACAATGAGCAGTTCTTC; CDR3aa: CASSQGLGTGSYNEQFF
d_gene: TRBD2; j_gene: TRBJ2-3; abundance: -; v_gene: TRBV7-2; CDR3nt: TGTGCCAGCAGCTTAGAAGCGGGAGAAACAGATACGCAGTATTTT; CDR3aa: CASSLEAGETDTQYF
d_gene: -; j_gene: TRBJ2-1; abundance: -; v_gene: TRBV30; CDR3nt: TGTGCCTGGATCAGACTGGGGCTCGCCGAAACCTACAATGAGCAGTTCTTC; CDR3aa: CAWIRLGLAETYNEQFF
d_gene: -; j_gene: TRBJ2-7; abundance: -; v_gene: TRBV19; CDR3nt: TGTGCCAGTAGCTTCACAGGGTCTAGCTCCTACGAGCAGTACTTC; CDR3aa: CASSFTGSSSYEQYF
d_gene: -; j_gene: TRBJ1-1; abundance: -; v_gene: TRBV6-5; CDR3nt: TGTGCCAGCAGACCAGGGACGGCGGACACTGAAGCTTTCTTT; CDR3aa: CASRPGTADTEAFF